A single sample gave rise to the 12 T cell receptor beta chains below, sequenced in a study of post-analysis software for immune sequencing data. Points from the study as a whole: Controls had lower frequencies than patients of about 5 TRBV segments, which included TRBV5-6, TRBV5-1 and TRBV20-1.

No cognate antigen is known for these TCRs. Unique molecular identifiers were present in the TCR beta cDNA libraries. MiXCR, run by TCRdb on the PCR reads, gives a single entry per CDR3 protein. Among roughly 800,000 distinct CDR3 sequences listed, less than 35% were seen once. The material sequenced was blood. These receptors were collected from a girl aged 5 to 17 with multiple sclerosis.

To note about this clonotype: The final CDR3 position lacks the conserved phenylalanine or tryptophan, pointing to a likely read error. CDR3 residues: CSGTGAPSYNEQFV. The CDR3 nucleotides read TGCAGCGGTACAGGGGCCCCCTCCTACAATGAGCAGTTCGTC. The V call is TRBV29-1, the J call TRBJ2-1, with TRBD1 matching 7 bases. Trimming took 7 bases from V and 0 from J; bases not matched to a gene: 6. The CDR3 extends over 14 amino acids. CDR1 SQVTM and CDR2 ANQGSEA come from the germline V gene.

The chain recombines TRBV7-9 with TRBJ1-1; D not resolved. Trimming stripped 1 base from V and 1 base from J, with 13 bases between. This CDR3 spans 16 amino acids. Germline assignment: CDR1 SEHNR and CDR2 FQNEAQ (reference sequence). In DNA, the CDR3 is TGTGCCAGCAGCTTAGGGTTCGGCCTTTGGAACACTGAAGCTTTCTTT. It yields the protein CASSLGFGLWNTEAFF. Looking up the rest from reference TRBV7-9 and TRBJ1-1 gives the full variable domain: DTGVSQNPRHKITKRGQNVTFRCDPISEHNRLYWYRQTLGQGPEFLTYFQNEAQLEKSRLLSDRFSAERPKGSFSTLEIQRTEQGDSAMYLCASSLGFGLWNTEAFFGQGTRLTVV.

This clonotype was seen a few times. This sequence joins TRBV7-9 and TRBJ2-7; D is undetermined. Germline V gene sequence: CDR1 SEHNR, CDR2 FQNEAQ (reference sequence). V shed 2 bases and J shed 3 bases, with 11 bases lying between them. The CDR3 is 14 residues long. CDR3: CASSLQANYYEQYF. For the CDR3, the DNA is TGTGCCAGCAGCTTACAAGCGAACTACTACGAGCAGTACTTC.

The gene calls are TRBV24-1 and TRBJ2-4; D perhaps matches TRBD1 (6 bases). V was clipped by 4 bases and J by 13 bases, with 10 bases between them. The CDR3 has 11 amino acids. The germline gives CDR1 KGHDR, CDR2 SFDVKD. The chain's CDR3 is CATSDAGEQYF. The CDR3 nucleotides read TGTGCCACCAGTGACGCAGGGGAGCAGTACTTC.

The chain links TRBV29-1 to TRBJ1-1, with 8 bases identical to TRBD1. V lost 6 bases and J lost 3; bases outside the gene matches: 6. Per germline, CDR1 SQVTM and CDR2 ANQGSEA. There are 13 residues in the CDR3. The CDR3 protein is CSVHRGGDTEAFF. CDR3 nucleotide sequence: TGCAGCGTCCACAGGGGGGGAGACACTGAAGCTTTCTTT.

The rearrangement links TRBV2 to TRBJ2-7; D unresolved. This CDR3 has 14 amino acids. Germline CDR1 and CDR2: SNHLY and FYNNEI. Trimming pared 4 bases from V and 0 bases from J, leaving 10 bases between. CDR3 sequence reads: CASSGSLISYEQYF. The CDR3 nucleotides read TGTGCCAGCAGTGGCAGCTTGATCTCCTACGAGCAGTACTTC.

The chain joins TRBV5-5 to TRBJ1-2; TRBD1 agrees at 7 bases. J was trimmed by 7 bases and V by 5 bases; bases with no gene match: 8. Germline V CDR1 and CDR2: SGHKS, YYEKEE (reference sequence). CDR3 length: 13 residues. The CDR3 DNA is TGTGCCAGCAGACTCCAGGGGGTTGGTGGCTACACCTTC. Protein sequence: CASRLQGVGGYTF. Full variable domain (rest looked up from reference TRBV5-5 and TRBJ1-2): DAGVTQSPTHLIKTRGQQVTLRCSPISGHKSVSWYQQVLGQGPQFIFQYYEKEERGRGNFPDRFSARQFPNYSSELNVNALLLGDSALYLCASRLQGVGGYTFGSGTRLTVV.

V usage is TRBV15 and J usage is TRBJ2-7; 7 bases fit TRBD1. The germline V gene has CDR1 LNHNV and CDR2 YYDKDF (reference sequence). V lost 7 bases and J lost 4; bases outside the gene matches: 10. The CDR3 has 14 residues. CDR3 nucleotide sequence: TGTGCCACCACCCCAGACAGGGCGGTTTACGAGCAGTACTTC. Its protein product is CATTPDRAVYEQYF.

In this sample, this clonotype turned up a few times. J is TRBJ1-2 and V is TRBV20-1; D is unclear. The V gene lost 3 bases and the J gene lost 0 bases, with 11 bases spanning the gap. The CDR3 sequence is 14 residues long. The germline V gene has CDR1 DFQATT and CDR2 SNEGSKA (reference sequence). The CDR3 sequence is CSASVQTTNYGYTF. DNA of the CDR3: TGCAGTGCTAGTGTTCAGACTACTAACTATGGCTACACCTTC.

V gene TRBV6-2 or TRBV6-3 combines with J gene TRBJ2-7; TRBD2 matches at 7 bases. The germline gives CDR1 MNHEY, CDR2 SVGEGT. This CDR3 comprises 16 residues. V lost 0 bases to trimming and J lost 0 bases; unmatched junction nucleotides: 5. The CDR3 reads CASSYSLAQLSYEQYF. CDR3 DNA: TGTGCCAGCAGTTACTCACTAGCGCAACTCTCCTACGAGCAGTACTTC.

This chain links TRBV28 with TRBJ2-5; the D gene is possibly TRBD2 (5 bases). Germline assignment: CDR1 MDHEN and CDR2 SYDVKM. The CDR3 totals 15 residues. Trimming pared 5 bases from V and 5 bases from J, leaving 18 bases between. CDR3 protein: CASSRRSGFGETQYF. The DNA for the CDR3 is TGTGCCAGCAGTCGTCGGTCGGGGTTCGGGGAGACCCAGTACTTC. The entire variable domain, with the rest obtained from reference TRBV28 and TRBJ2-5, is as follows: DVKVTQSSRYLVKRTGEKVFLECVQDMDHENMFWYRQDPGLGLRLIYFSYDVKMKEKGDIPEGYSVSREKKERFSLILESASTNQTSMYLCASSRRSGFGETQYFGPGTRLLVL.

The genes are TRBV3-1 and TRBJ1-1, with D possibly being TRBD1 (5 bases). The CDR3 extends over 15 amino acids. V was pared by 0 bases and J by 5 bases, with 13 bases between. Germline CDR1 is LGHDT and CDR2 is YNNKEL (reference sequence). DNA of the CDR3: TGTGCCAGCAGCCAAGAGGCGGGGGGGAGAACTGAAGCTTTCTTT. It codes for CASSQEAGGRTEAFF. Supplemented by reference TRBV3-1 and TRBJ1-1, the full variable domain reads DTAVSQTPKYLVTQMGNDKSIKCEQNLGHDTMYWYKQDSKKFLKIMFSYNNKELIINETVPNRFSPKSPDKAHLNLHINSLELGDSAVYFCASSQEAGGRTEAFFGQGTRLTVV.